These 27 T cell receptor beta chains share one sample of origin, sequenced in a study of chemoradiotherapy in HPV16-positive cancers. TCRdb's copy holds only in-frame clones and misses some; the assay was immunoSEQ multiplex PCR. The top ten hold roughly 10% of the sample, which has roughly 14,000 clones, 65% to 80% seen once. Sample collection was performed from a patient who underwent chemoradiotherapy. The receptors originated from a human donor with HPV-associated anogenital cancer.

The rearrangement links TRBV19 to TRBJ2-7; 7 bases fit TRBD2. Germline loops: CDR1 LNHDA, CDR2 SQIVND (reference sequence). V shed 1 base and J 2 bases; nucleotides not matched to a gene: 5. The CDR3 sequence is 15 residues long. CDR3 nucleotide sequence: TGTGCCAGTAGTATAGGTGGACTAGGGACCTACGAGCAGTACTTC. It translates to CASSIGGLGTYEQYF.

The chain links TRBV4-2 to TRBJ1-2; D unresolved. CDR1 and CDR2 (germline): LGHNA, YNFKEQ. The length of the CDR3 is 14 residues. The V end lost 2 bases, the J end lost 5 bases, and 12 bases lay between the germline ends. CDR3 in amino acids: CASSQRPLGYGYTF. The CDR3 nucleotides read TGTGCCAGCAGCCAAAGACCTCTTGGATATGGCTACACCTTC.

The chain recombines TRBV6-5 with TRBJ2-1; maybe TRBD2 (6 bases). Per germline, CDR1 MNHEY and CDR2 SVGAGI. There are 16 residues in the CDR3. Trimming took 4 bases from V and 8 from J, leaving 21 bases between them. In DNA form, the CDR3 reads TGTGCCAGCAGTTCCAGGAATAGGGTTAGCGGCGATGAGCAGTTCTTC. Amino acids: CASSSRNRVSGDEQFF.

This chain connects TRBV27 to TRBJ2-7; D may match TRBD1 or TRBD2 (5 bases each). This CDR3 has 14 residues. The germline CDR1 and CDR2 sequences are MNHEY and SMNVEV (reference sequence). Trimming removed 5 bases at V and 3 bases at J, with 14 bases between. The chain's CDR3 is CASSIKGRSYEQYF. CDR3 coding DNA: TGTGCCAGCAGTATTAAGGGACGGAGCTACGAGCAGTACTTC.

The chain employs TRBV7-6 and TRBJ1-5; D not certain. Trimming removed 1 base from V and 5 bases from J, with 6 bases in between. Germline assignment: CDR1 SGHVS and CDR2 FNYEAQ. This CDR3 is built from 13 residues. The CDR3 DNA follows: TGTGCCAGCAGCTTAGTCCGGCATCAGCCCCAGCATTTT. It is translated as CASSLVRHQPQHF.

The chain carries TRBV13 and TRBJ2-1; 14 bases line up with TRBD2. The CDR3 is 16 amino acids. Germline V gene sequence: CDR1 PRHDT, CDR2 FYEKMQ (reference sequence). Germline trimming cut 6 bases from V and 10 bases from J; bases unmatched to any gene: 11. In nucleotides, the CDR3 is TGTGCCAGCAGTAATACCGGGACTAGCGGGAGCCGGGAGCAGTTCTTC. It translates to CASSNTGTSGSREQFF. The entire variable domain, with the rest obtained from reference TRBV13 and TRBJ2-1, is as follows: AAGVIQSPRHLIKEKRETATLKCYPIPRHDTVYWYQQGPGQDPQFLISFYEKMQSDKGSIPDRFSAQQFSDYHSELNMSSLELGDSALYFCASSNTGTSGSREQFFGPGTRLTVL.

This clone was seen a handful of times. The chain combines TRBV7-3 with TRBJ1-2, with TRBD1 as a possible D gene (5 bases). The V end lost 5 bases, the J end lost 0 bases, and 7 bases lay between the germline ends. From germline, CDR1 is SGHTA and CDR2 FQGTGA. This CDR3 region has 13 residues. The CDR3 spells CASSETANYGYTF. The CDR3 DNA reads as TGTGCCAGCAGCGAGACAGCTAACTATGGCTACACCTTC.

V and J are TRBV5-4 and TRBJ2-1; D might be TRBD2 (5 bases). CDR1 and CDR2 from the germline V gene are SGHNT and YYREEE (reference sequence). Trimming left V 5 bases short and J 7 bases short, with 10 bases between. The CDR3 covers 12 residues. As DNA, the CDR3 is TGTGCCAGCAGATCGAGGGAAAATGAGCAGTTCTTC. This gives the protein CASRSRENEQFF.

The chain carries TRBV11-1 and TRBJ2-2, with 10 bases fitting TRBD1. V lost 7 bases and J lost 3; bases outside the gene matches: 5. Germline V gene sequence: CDR1 SGHAT, CDR2 FQDESV (reference sequence). The CDR3 is 15 residues long. CDR3 in DNA: TGTGCCAGCACCGACAGGGGGCGGTACACCGGGGAGCTGTTTTTT. Protein: CASTDRGRYTGELFF.

The chain couples TRBV11-2 to TRBJ2-1; TRBD1 matches at 7 bases. CDR1 SGHAT and CDR2 FQNNGV come from the germline V gene. Trimming removed 2 bases from V and 4 bases from J; junction bases left unmatched: 5. CDR3 length: 15 residues. The CDR3 nucleotides read TGTGCCAGCAGCTTACTCGGGACAGAGTACAATGAGCAGTTCTTC. As protein: CASSLLGTEYNEQFF.

This clone has a handful of counts. V and J are TRBV27 and TRBJ1-6; possibly TRBD1 for D (5 bases). Germline V gene data show CDR1 as MNHEY and CDR2 as SMNVEV (reference sequence). There are 13 residues in the CDR3. Trimming took off 7 bases at V and 8 bases at J, with 12 bases between the two ends. The CDR3 protein is CASKDNGDSPLHF. CDR3 bases: TGTGCCAGCAAGGACAACGGGGATTCACCCCTCCACTTT.

The count of this clone is one. V gene TRBV9 combines with J gene TRBJ2-7; 7 positions match TRBD2. Trimming took 0 bases from V and 3 from J; bases not matched to a gene: 6. This CDR3 is 15 amino acids long. Germline assignment: CDR1 SGDLS and CDR2 YYNGEE. CDR3 nucleotide sequence: TGTGCCAGCAGCGTAGAGGGACTATTCAACTACGAGCAGTACTTC. Protein product: CASSVEGLFNYEQYF.

The chain recombines TRBV19 with TRBJ2-1; D uncertain. The CDR3 extends over 12 amino acids. The ends were cut back, 3 bases at V and 15 bases at J, with 15 bases in the middle. Germline V gene lookup returns CDR1 LNHDA and CDR2 SQIVND (reference sequence). The CDR3 region has the DNA TGTGCCAGTAGTATGGCAGAGCCATACAGGTTCTTC. Translation gives CASSMAEPYRFF.

V and J are TRBV4-1 and TRBJ1-4; D uncertain. Deletions cut 4 bases from V and 3 bases from J, with 15 bases between. Germline CDR1 and CDR2: MGHRA and YSYEKL. The CDR3 extends over 16 amino acids. Here the CDR3 reads CASSRASDPSNEKLFF. The CDR3 DNA is TGCGCCAGCAGCCGCGCCTCCGACCCCTCTAATGAAAAACTGTTTTTT.

The V and J genes are TRBV9 and TRBJ2-1; tentatively, D is TRBD1 or TRBD2 (6 bases each). This CDR3 spans 14 amino acids. Germline assignment: CDR1 SGDLS and CDR2 YYNGEE. The V end lost 3 bases, the J end lost 4 bases, and 11 bases lay between the germline ends. CDR3: CASSEGGTYNEQFF. The CDR3 region has the DNA TGTGCCAGCAGCGAGGGGGGAACGTACAATGAGCAGTTCTTC.

This clone was detected only once. V gene TRBV19 combines with J gene TRBJ1-5, with D perhaps matching TRBD1 (6 bases). V was shortened by 2 bases and J by 4 bases, with 9 bases between the two germline ends. The CDR3 consists of 14 residues. The germline CDR1 and CDR2 sequences are LNHDA and SQIVND (reference sequence). The CDR3 nucleotides are TGTGCCAGTAGTATACAGGGGTGGAATCAGCCCCAGCATTTT. It specifies CASSIQGWNQPQHF.

The rearrangement links TRBV18 to TRBJ2-2; no reliable D call. In germline, CDR1 is KGHSH, CDR2 LQKENI. The V gene lost 3 bases and the J gene lost 0 bases, with 8 bases spanning the gap. The CDR3 has 15 residues. This CDR3 reads CASSPRSANTGELFF. DNA of the CDR3: TGTGCCAGCTCACCCCGCAGCGCGAACACCGGGGAGCTGTTTTTT. Full variable domain (rest looked up from reference TRBV18 and TRBJ2-2): NAGVMQNPRHLVRRRGQEARLRCSPMKGHSHVYWYRQLPEEGLKFMVYLQKENIIDESGMPKERFSAEFPKEGPSILRIQQVVRGDSAAYFCASSPRSANTGELFFGEGSRLTVL.

This clone was observed a single time. The chain joins TRBV18 to TRBJ1-1; no clear D. V dropped 2 bases and J dropped 0 bases, with 4 bases sitting between them. From germline, CDR1 is KGHSH and CDR2 LQKENI. The CDR3 extends over 13 amino acids. The CDR3 sequence is CASSPGVNTEAFF. In DNA form, the CDR3 reads TGTGCCAGCTCACCAGGTGTGAACACTGAAGCTTTCTTT.

This sequence joins TRBV5-4 and TRBJ2-7, with 7 bases lining up with TRBD2. V shed 2 bases and J 2 bases; nucleotides not matched to a gene: 7. The germline V gene encodes CDR1 SGHNT and CDR2 YYREEE (reference sequence). The CDR3 sequence is 15 residues long. The CDR3 loop is CASSFDASGTYEQYF. For the CDR3, the DNA is TGTGCCAGCAGCTTCGATGCTAGCGGAACCTACGAGCAGTACTTC. The variable domain in full, completed from reference TRBV5-4 and TRBJ2-7, reads ETGVTQSPTHLIKTRGQQVTLRCSSQSGHNTVSWYQQALGQGPQFIFQYYREEENGRGNFPPRFSGLQFPNYSSELNVNALELDDSALYLCASSFDASGTYEQYFGPGTRLTVT.

The chain uses TRBV7-3 and TRBJ2-5, with D tentatively TRBD2 (5 bases). The CDR3 contains 14 residues. V lost 6 bases to trimming and J lost 2 bases, with 13 bases between them. Germline V gene lookup returns CDR1 SGHTA and CDR2 FQGTGA. CDR3 region: CASSRVGGQETQYF. DNA of the CDR3: TGTGCCAGCAGTCGGGTCGGCGGGCAAGAGACCCAGTACTTC.

The chain joins TRBV15 to TRBJ2-7; D gene uncertain. Germline loops: CDR1 LNHNV, CDR2 YYDKDF (reference sequence). V was pared by 5 bases and J by 0 bases, with 11 bases between. The CDR3 extends over 14 amino acids. The DNA of the CDR3 is TGTGCCACCAGCGTGGGCGTTAGCTCCTACGAGCAGTACTTC. The encoded protein is CATSVGVSSYEQYF.

The V and J genes are TRBV12-5 and TRBJ1-1, with D possibly TRBD1 on 5 matching bases. Germline V lookup: CDR1 LGHNT, CDR2 FRNRAP. There are 11 residues in the CDR3. V was trimmed by 10 bases and J by 1 base, leaving 7 bases between them. The CDR3 region has the DNA TGTGCTACCACAGGGAACACTGAAGCTTTCTTT. This gives the protein CATTGNTEAFF.

The chain links TRBV7-9 to TRBJ2-2, with TRBD2 identical over 8 bases. The CDR3 loop spans 16 amino acids. J gave up 4 bases and V 6 bases, and 10 bases lay outside the gene matches. The germline V gene has CDR1 SEHNR and CDR2 FQNEAQ (reference sequence). DNA of the CDR3: TGTGCCAGCAGTATCACCCTCGGACTAGCCACCGGGGAGCTGTTTTTT. Residues: CASSITLGLATGELFF.

V gene TRBV19 combines with J gene TRBJ1-5, with 9 positions matching TRBD1. The J segment lost 6 bases and the V segment lost 6 bases, leaving 12 bases of the junction unmatched. The CDR3 loop spans 16 amino acids. The germline CDR1 and CDR2 sequences are LNHDA and SQIVND (reference sequence). CDR3 residues: CASSPAGQGNSQPQHF. The CDR3 coding sequence is TGTGCCAGTAGCCCCGCGGGACAGGGAAATAGTCAGCCCCAGCATTTT.

The chain employs TRBV10-2 and TRBJ2-1; D uncertain. The CDR3 consists of 13 residues. The V end lost 8 bases, the J end lost 0 bases, and 8 bases lay between the germline ends. The germline CDR1 and CDR2 sequences are WSHSY and SAAADI. CDR3 sequence (DNA): TGCGCCAGCGCGTTAGCCTCCTACAATGAGCAGTTCTTC. The encoded protein is CASALASYNEQFF.

This chain joins TRBV5-6 and TRBJ2-3; D unclear. Germline lookup yields CDR1 SGHDT and CDR2 YYEEEE. Trimming left V 5 bases short and J 1 base short, with 14 bases between. This CDR3 has 15 amino acids. The CDR3 loop is CASRGEVGGTDTQYF. In DNA form, the CDR3 reads TGTGCCAGCAGGGGTGAGGTGGGCGGCACAGATACGCAGTATTTT.

This chain joins TRBV7-2 and TRBJ1-2; weak D call: TRBD1 (6 bases). V lost 3 bases and J 5 bases, leaving 28 bases between the germline ends. CDR3 size: 19 residues. Germline values: CDR1 SGHTA, CDR2 FQGNSA. CDR3 in DNA: TGTGCCAGCAGCTTCCGGGGGGGTTATGGGGGGCAGCTCCCTTATGGCTACACCTTC. Translated: CASSFRGGYGGQLPYGYTF.